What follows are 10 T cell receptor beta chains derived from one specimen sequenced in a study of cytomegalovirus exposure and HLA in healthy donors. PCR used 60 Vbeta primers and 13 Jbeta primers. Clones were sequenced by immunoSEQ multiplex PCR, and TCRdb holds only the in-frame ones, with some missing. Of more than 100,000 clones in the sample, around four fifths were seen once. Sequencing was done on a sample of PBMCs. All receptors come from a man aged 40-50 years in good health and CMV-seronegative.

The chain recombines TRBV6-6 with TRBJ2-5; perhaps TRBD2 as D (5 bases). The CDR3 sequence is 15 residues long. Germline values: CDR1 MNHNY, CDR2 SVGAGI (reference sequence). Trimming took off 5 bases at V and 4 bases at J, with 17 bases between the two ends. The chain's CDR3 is CASSPHERLGETQYF. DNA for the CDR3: TGTGCCAGCAGTCCCCATGAGCGGCTTGGAGAGACCCAGTACTTC.

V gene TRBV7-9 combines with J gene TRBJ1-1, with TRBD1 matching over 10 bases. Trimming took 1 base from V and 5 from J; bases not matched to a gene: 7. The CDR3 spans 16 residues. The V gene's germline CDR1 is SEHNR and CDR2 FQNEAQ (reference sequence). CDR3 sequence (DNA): TGTGCCAGCAGCTTAGGACAGGGGGCGCGGTGGACTGAAGCTTTCTTT. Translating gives CASSLGQGARWTEAFF.

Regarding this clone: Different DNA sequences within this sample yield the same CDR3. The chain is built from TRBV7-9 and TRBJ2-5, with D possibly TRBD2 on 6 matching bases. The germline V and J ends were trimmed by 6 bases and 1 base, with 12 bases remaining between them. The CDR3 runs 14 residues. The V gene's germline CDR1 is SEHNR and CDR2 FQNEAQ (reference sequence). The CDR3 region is CASRRGDSQETQYF. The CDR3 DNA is TGTGCCAGCAGACGAGGGGACTCCCAAGAGACCCAGTACTTC.

The CDR3 nucleotides read TGTGCCAGCAGACCAACGACAGGGAATCAGCCCCAGCATTTT. This translates into CASRPTTGNQPQHF. J is TRBJ1-5 and V is TRBV27; TRBD1 matches 7 bases. This CDR3 has 14 amino acids. J gave up 4 bases and V 6 bases, and 6 bases lay outside the gene matches. The V gene's germline CDR1 is MNHEY and CDR2 SMNVEV (reference sequence).

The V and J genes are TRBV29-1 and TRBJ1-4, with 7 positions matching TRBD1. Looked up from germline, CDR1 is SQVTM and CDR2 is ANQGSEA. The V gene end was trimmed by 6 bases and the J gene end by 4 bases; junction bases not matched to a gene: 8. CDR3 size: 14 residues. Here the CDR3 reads CSVATTGHNEKLFF. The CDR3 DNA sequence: TGCAGCGTGGCAACGACAGGGCATAATGAAAAACTGTTTTTT.

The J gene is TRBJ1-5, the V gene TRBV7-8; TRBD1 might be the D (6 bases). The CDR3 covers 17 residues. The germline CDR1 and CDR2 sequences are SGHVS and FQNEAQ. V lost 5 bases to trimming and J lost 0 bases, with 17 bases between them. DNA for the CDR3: TGTGCCAGCAGCCCAAGTCGGACAGTTTATAGCAATCAGCCCCAGCATTTT. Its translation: CASSPSRTVYSNQPQHF.

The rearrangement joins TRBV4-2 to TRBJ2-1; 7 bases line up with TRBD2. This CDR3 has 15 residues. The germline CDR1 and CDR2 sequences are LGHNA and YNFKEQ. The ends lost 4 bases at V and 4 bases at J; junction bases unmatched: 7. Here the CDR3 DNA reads TGTGCCAGCAGCCCGCAGCGGGAACAGTACAATGAGCAGTTCTTC. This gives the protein CASSPQREQYNEQFF.

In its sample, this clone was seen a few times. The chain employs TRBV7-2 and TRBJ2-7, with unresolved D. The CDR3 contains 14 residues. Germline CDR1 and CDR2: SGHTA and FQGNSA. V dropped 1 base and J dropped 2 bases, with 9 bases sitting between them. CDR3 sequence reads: CASSLGAATYEQYF. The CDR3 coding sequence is TGTGCCAGCAGCTTAGGGGCAGCCACCTACGAGCAGTACTTC. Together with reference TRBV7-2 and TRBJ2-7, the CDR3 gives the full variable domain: GAGVSQSPSNKVTEKGKDVELRCDPISGHTALYWYRQSLGQGLEFLIYFQGNSAPDKSGLPSDRFSAERTGGSVSTLTIQRTQQEDSAVYLCASSLGAATYEQYFGPGTRLTVT.

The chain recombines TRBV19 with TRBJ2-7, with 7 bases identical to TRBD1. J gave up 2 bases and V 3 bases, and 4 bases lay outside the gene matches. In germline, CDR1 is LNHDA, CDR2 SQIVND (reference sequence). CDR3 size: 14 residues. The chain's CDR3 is CASSMTGSPYEQYF. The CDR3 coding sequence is TGTGCCAGTAGTATGACAGGGTCCCCCTACGAGCAGTACTTC. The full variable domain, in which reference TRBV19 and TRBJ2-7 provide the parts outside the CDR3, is DGGITQSPKYLFRKEGQNVTLSCEQNLNHDAMYWYRQDPGQGLRLIYYSQIVNDFQKGDIAEGYSVSREKKESFPLTVTSAQKNPTAFYLCASSMTGSPYEQYFGPGTRLTVT.

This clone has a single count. This CDR3 reads CASSFGTGGSNQPQHF. In DNA, the CDR3 is TGTGCCAGTAGTTTTGGGACAGGAGGGAGCAATCAGCCCCAGCATTTT. The chain joins TRBV19 to TRBJ1-5; 8 bases agree with TRBD1. The CDR3 is 16 residues long. J was trimmed by 1 base and V by 5 bases; bases with no gene match: 7. The germline V gene has CDR1 LNHDA and CDR2 SQIVND (reference sequence).